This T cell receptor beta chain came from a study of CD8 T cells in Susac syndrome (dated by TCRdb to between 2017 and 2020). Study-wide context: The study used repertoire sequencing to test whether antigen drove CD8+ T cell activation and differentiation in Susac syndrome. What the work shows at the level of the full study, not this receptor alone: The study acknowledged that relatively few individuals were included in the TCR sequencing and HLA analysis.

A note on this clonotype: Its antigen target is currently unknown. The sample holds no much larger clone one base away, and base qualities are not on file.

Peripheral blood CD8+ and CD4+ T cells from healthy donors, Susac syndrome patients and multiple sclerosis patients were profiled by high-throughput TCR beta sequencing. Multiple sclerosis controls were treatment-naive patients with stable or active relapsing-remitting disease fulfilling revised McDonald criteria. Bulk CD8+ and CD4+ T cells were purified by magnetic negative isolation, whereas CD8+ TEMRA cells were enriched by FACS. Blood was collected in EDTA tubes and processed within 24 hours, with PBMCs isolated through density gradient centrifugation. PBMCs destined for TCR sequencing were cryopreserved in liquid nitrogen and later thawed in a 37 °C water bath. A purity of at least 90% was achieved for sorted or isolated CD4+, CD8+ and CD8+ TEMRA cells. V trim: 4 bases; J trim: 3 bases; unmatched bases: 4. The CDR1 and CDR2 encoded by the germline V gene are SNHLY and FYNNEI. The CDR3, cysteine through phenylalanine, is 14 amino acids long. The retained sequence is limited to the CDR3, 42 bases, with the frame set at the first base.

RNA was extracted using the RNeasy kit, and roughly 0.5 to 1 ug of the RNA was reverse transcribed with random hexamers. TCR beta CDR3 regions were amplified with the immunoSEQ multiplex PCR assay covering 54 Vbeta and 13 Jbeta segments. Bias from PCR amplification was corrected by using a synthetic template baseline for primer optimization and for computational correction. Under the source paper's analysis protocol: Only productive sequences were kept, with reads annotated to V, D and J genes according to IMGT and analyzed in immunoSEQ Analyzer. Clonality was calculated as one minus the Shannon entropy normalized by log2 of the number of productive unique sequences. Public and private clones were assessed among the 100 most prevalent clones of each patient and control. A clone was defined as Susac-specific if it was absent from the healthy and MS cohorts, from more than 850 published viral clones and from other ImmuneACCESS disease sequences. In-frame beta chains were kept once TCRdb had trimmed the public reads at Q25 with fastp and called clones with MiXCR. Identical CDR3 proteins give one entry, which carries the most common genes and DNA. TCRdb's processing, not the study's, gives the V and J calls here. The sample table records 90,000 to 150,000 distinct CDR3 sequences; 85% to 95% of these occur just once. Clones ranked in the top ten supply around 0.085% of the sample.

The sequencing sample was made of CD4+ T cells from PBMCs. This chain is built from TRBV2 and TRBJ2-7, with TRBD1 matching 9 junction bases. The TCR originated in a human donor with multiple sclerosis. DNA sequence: TGTGCCAGCAGTGTTCGGACAGGGGTCTACGAGCAGTACTTC. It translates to CASSVRTGVYEQYF.